Below, one T cell receptor (beta chain) is given with its context. Its antigen remains unknown. This entry is derived from a study of early T cells in non-severe SARS-CoV-2 infection. On the study more broadly: Sequencing of unsorted whole blood was done on bulk RNA, leaving chains unpaired.

Between the trimmed V and J ends, which lost 5 bases and 6 bases, there was a span of 21 bases. From germline, CDR1 is DFQATT and CDR2 SNEGSKA (reference sequence). This CDR3 comprises 15 residues. Separate cDNA molecules each had unique molecular identifiers attached to them. Each CDR3 protein gets one entry after TCRdb re-called the 5' RACE reads with MiXCR. The table includes approximately 30,000 distinct CDR3 sequences, about 4.6% detected once. Findings and caveats of the study: The study's VDJdb matching favored anti-spike CD8 responses and missed private and CD4 specificities.

This chain connects TRBV20-1 to TRBJ2-3; perhaps TRBD2 as D (5 bases). The clonotype comes from an adult who was a healthcare worker with PCR-confirmed SARS-CoV-2 infection or an uninfected control (not recorded which). Sequencing used whole blood. In nucleotides, the CDR3 is TGCAGTGCTGGCTTAGTGGGAGAGGGCAGGGATACGCAGTATTTT. Amino acids: CSAGLVGEGRDTQYF.